The source of this T cell receptor beta chain is a study of cytomegalovirus exposure and HLA in healthy donors (dated by TCRdb to 2016 to 2017). Looking at the study overall: According to a later analysis, one platform produced both the roughly 120 validation repertoires and the 550 to 800 repertoires of the first cohort. The study aimed to test whether cataloging public T cell receptors could reveal signatures of past pathogen exposure. Besides the first cohort of 666 subjects, a separate validation cohort made up of roughly 120 different subjects was used. High-throughput TCR immunosequencing, statistical association of individual TCRs with disease status, and machine learning were combined to predict cytomegalovirus infection status.

Library generation was performed with the immunoSEQ multiplex PCR assay. Regarding the original processing steps: A statistical classification framework was built to diagnose cytomegalovirus status from the catalog of TCR beta chain sequences. The table was pulled from immuneACCESS by TCRdb, which kept in-frame rearrangements only. Such tables lose some clones; where checked, under half of the loss comes from unresolved V genes, and the rest has no known cause. V, J and clone size reflect that table, while D and trimming were determined from the DNA. Counted in this sample were approximately 270,000 clones; 80% to 90% of them appeared once. More than 0.8% of the sample belongs to the ten largest clones. From a lookup of the germline V gene, CDR1 and CDR2 are MGHRA and YSYEKL. Trimming accounts for 3 bases at V and 3 bases at J, while the number of junction bases matched to no gene is 4. The CDR3 holds 15 amino acids from the cysteine to the phenylalanine. Kept here is only the CDR3 DNA, which spans 45 bases and is read in frame from base 1.

The investigation overall reported the following: In both the original and validation cohorts, the classifier was reported to diagnose cytomegalovirus status with high specificity and sensitivity. Most TCR sequences were observed very rarely across donors, whereas some public TCRs were present in many individuals. The validation cohort had no HLA typing available for a later analysis, so co-occurrence within that cohort was assessed over all 120 or so repertoires. In a later analysis, TCRs clustered in the first cohort were found to also tend to co-occur in the roughly 120 validation repertoires, with 90% to 95% of cluster scores above 0. According to the authors, the approach could potentially be generalized to other disease states and immunological phenotypes. A total of 150 to 200 TCR beta chains were listed by the study as associated with cytomegalovirus. A few of the identified cytomegalovirus-associated TCR beta chains were confirmed in vitro to be specific for cytomegalovirus antigens.

The donors were included in the validation cohort of approximately 120 subjects, a group kept apart from the roughly 690-subject first cohort. As for this clone: It has no known antigen specificity. No quality values exist for individual bases; no much larger clone is one base distant.

Sequenced sample: PBMCs. The V and J segments used are TRBV4-1 and TRBJ1-2; 10 junctional bases match TRBD1. The sequence derives from a woman between 18 and 29 years old in good health and CMV-seronegative. The base sequence is TGCGCCAGCAGCCAGACAGGGGGCCAGGACTATGGCTACACCTTC. Its amino acids are CASSQTGGQDYGYTF.